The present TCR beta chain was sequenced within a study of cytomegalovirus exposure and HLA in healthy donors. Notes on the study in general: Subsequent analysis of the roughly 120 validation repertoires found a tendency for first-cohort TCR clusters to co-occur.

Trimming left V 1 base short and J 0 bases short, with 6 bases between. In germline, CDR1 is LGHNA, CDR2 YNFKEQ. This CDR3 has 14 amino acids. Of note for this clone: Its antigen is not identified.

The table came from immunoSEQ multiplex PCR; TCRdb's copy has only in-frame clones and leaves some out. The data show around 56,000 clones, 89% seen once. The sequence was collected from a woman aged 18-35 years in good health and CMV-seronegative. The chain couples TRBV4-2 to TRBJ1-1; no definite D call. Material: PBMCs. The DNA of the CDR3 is TGTGCCAGCAGCCAAGGGTACTTGAACACTGAAGCTTTCTTT. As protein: CASSQGYLNTEAFF.